This T cell receptor beta chain was retrieved from a study of T-cell memory formation after mild COVID-19. This clonotype was seen a few times. The length of the CDR3 is 17 residues. TCRdb analysed the 5' RACE reads with MiXCR anew, one entry per CDR3 protein. The repertoire holds 450,000 or so distinct CDR3 sequences, with 25% as singletons. The material sequenced was PBMCs or a T cell subset sorted from them (not recorded which). The sequence came from an adult woman who had mild COVID-19 (a few samples of this study predate the infection). Cell type and time point are not known. This chain joins TRBV21-1 and TRBJ2-2. TRBV21-1 is termed a pseudogene. The CDR3 DNA sequence: TGTGCCAGCAGCAAAGGGGATGCGGACCCGAACACCGGGGAGCTGTTTTTT. As protein: CASSKGDADPNTGELFF.